This T cell receptor (beta chain) appears in the sequencing data of a study of blood T cell repertoires in COVID-19. Original data processing: Estimated nucleated cell counts came from reference gene primer amplification. The table came from immunoSEQ multiplex PCR; TCRdb's copy has only in-frame clones and leaves some out. The V and J calls and clone size are taken from that table; D and trimming were inferred from the DNA. The sample has about 110,000 clones; 85% to 95% are singletons. The source of this sequence is a woman in her twenties or thirties with acute or convalescent COVID-19. The sequencing sample was made of peripheral blood.

CDR3 in DNA: TGTGCCAGTAGCGGTGTGGTAGAGACCCAGTACTTC. It translates to CASSGVVETQYF. V gene TRBV19 combines with J gene TRBJ2-5, with D uncertain. CDR3 length equals 12 residues. V was cut by 6 bases and J by 4 bases, with 9 bases left in between. Germline CDR1 is LNHDA and CDR2 is SQIVND (reference sequence).